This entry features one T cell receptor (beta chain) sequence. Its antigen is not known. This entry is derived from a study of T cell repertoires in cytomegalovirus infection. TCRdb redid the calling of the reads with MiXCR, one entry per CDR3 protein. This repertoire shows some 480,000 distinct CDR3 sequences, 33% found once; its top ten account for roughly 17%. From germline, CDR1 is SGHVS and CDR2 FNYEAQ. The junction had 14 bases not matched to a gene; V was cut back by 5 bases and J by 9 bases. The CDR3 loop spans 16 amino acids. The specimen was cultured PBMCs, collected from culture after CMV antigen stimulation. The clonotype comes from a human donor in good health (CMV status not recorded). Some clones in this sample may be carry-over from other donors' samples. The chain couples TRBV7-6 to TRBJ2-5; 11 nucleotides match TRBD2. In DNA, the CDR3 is TGTGCCAGCAGCCGCGGCACGACTAGCGGGGTACGGGCCCAGTACTTC. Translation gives CASSRGTTSGVRAQYF.